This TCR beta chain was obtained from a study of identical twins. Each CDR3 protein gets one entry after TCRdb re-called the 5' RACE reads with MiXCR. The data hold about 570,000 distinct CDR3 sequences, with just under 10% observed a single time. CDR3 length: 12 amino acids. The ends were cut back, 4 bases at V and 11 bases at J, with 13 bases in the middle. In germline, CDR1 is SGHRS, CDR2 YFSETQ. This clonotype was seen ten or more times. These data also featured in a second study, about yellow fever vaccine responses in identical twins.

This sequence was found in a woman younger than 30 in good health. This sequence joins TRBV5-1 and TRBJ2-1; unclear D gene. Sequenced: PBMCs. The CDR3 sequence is CASSPPGPQQFF. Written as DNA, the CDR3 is TGCGCCAGCAGCCCGCCGGGCCCACAGCAGTTCTTC.